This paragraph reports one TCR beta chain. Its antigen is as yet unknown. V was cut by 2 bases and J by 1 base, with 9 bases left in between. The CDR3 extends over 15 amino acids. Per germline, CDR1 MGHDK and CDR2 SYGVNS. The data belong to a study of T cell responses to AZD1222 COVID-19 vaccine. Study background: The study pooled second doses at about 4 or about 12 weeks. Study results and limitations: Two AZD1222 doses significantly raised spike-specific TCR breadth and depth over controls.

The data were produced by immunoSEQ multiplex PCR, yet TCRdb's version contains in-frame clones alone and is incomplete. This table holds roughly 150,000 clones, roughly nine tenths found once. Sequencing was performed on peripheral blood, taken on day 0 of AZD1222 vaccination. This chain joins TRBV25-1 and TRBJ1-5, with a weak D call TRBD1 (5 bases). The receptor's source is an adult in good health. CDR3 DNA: TGTGCCAGCAGTGAAGGGACCGAAAGCAATCAGCCCCAGCATTTT. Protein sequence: CASSEGTESNQPQHF.